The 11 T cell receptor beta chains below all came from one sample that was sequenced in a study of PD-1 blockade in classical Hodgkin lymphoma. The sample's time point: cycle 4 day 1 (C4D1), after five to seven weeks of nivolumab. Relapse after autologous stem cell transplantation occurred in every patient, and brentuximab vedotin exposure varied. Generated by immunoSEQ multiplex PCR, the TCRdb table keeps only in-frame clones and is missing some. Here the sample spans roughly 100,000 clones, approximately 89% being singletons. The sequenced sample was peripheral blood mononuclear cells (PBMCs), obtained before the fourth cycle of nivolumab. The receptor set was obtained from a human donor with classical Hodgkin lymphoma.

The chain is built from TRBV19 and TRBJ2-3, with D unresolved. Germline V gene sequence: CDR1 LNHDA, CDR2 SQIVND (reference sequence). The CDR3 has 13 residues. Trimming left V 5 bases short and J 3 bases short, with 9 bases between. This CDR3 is CASSYGATDTQYF. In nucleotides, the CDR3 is TGTGCCAGTAGTTATGGTGCGACAGATACGCAGTATTTT.

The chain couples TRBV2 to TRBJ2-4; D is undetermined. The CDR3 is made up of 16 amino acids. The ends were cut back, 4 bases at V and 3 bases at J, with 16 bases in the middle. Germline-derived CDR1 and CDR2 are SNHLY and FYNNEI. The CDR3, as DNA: TGTGCCAGCAGTGTCGACATTCTGGTGGTCAAAAACATTCAGTACTTC. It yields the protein CASSVDILVVKNIQYF.

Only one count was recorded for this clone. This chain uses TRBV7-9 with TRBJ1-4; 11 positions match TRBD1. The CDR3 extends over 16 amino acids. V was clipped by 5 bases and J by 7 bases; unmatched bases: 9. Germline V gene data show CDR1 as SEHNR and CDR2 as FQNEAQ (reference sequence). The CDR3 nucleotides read TGTGCCAGCAGCACACCCTCCGGGACAGGGGGTGAAAAACTGTTTTTT. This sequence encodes CASSTPSGTGGEKLFF.

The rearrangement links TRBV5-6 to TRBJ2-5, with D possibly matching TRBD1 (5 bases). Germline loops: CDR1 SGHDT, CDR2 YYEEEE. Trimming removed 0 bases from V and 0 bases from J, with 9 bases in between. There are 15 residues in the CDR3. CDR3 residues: CASSLGSGNQETQYF. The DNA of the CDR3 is TGTGCCAGCAGCTTGGGTTCAGGGAACCAAGAGACCCAGTACTTC. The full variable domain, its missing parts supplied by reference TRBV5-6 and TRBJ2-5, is DAGVTQSPTHLIKTRGQQVTLRCSPKSGHDTVSWYQQALGQGPQFIFQYYEEEERQRGNFPDRFSGHQFPNYSSELNVNALLLGDSALYLCASSLGSGNQETQYFGPGTRLLVL.

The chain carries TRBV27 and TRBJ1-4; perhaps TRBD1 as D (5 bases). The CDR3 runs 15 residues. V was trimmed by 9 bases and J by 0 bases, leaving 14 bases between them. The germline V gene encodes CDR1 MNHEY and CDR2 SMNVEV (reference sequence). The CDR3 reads CASMDGGATNEKLFF. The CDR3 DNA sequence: TGTGCCAGTATGGACGGGGGAGCAACTAATGAAAAACTGTTTTTT. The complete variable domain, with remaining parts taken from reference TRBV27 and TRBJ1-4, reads EAQVTQNPRYLITVTGKKLTVTCSQNMNHEYMSWYRQDPGLGLRQIYYSMNVEVTDKGDVPEGYKVSRKEKRNFPLILESPSPNQTSLYFCASMDGGATNEKLFFGSGTQLSVL.

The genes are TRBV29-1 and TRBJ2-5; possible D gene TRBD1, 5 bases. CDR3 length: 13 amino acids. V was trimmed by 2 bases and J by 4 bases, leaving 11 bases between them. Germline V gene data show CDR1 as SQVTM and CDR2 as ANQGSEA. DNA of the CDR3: TGCAGCGTTGAATTCGACAGAAGAGAGACCCAGTACTTC. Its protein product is CSVEFDRRETQYF.

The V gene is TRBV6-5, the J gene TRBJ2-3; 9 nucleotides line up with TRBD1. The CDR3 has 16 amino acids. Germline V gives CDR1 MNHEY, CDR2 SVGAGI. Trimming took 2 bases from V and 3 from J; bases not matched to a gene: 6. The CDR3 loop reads CASSYVRTGVTDTQYF. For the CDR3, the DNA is TGTGCCAGCAGTTACGTGAGGACAGGGGTAACAGATACGCAGTATTTT.

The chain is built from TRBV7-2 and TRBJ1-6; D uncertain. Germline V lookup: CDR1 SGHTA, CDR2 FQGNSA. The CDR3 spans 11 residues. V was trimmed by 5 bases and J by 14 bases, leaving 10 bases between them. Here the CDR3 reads CASSGEFTLHF. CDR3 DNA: TGTGCCAGCAGCGGAGAATTCACCCTCCACTTT. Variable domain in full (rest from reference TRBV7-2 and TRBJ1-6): GAGVSQSPSNKVTEKGKDVELRCDPISGHTALYWYRQSLGQGLEFLIYFQGNSAPDKSGLPSDRFSAERTGGSVSTLTIQRTQQEDSAVYLCASSGEFTLHFGNGTRLTVT.

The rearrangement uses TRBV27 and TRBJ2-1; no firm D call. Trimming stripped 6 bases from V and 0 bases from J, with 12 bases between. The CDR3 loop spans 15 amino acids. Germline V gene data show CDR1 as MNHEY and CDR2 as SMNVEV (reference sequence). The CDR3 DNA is TGTGCCAGCAGCCCAAGCGCTGACTCCTACAATGAGCAGTTCTTC. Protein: CASSPSADSYNEQFF.

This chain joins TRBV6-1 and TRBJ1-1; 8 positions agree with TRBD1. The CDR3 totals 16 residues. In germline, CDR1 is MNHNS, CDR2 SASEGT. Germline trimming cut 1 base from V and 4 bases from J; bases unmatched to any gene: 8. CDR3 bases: TGTGCCAGCAGTGAAGGGTCCAGGGGGCGAAGCACTGAAGCTTTCTTT. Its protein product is CASSEGSRGRSTEAFF.

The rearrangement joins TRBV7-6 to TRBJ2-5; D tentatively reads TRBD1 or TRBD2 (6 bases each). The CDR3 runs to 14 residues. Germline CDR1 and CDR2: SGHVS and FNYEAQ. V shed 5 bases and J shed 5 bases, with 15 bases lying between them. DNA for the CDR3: TGTGCCAGCAGCCGCATGACAGGAGGGGAGACCCAGTACTTC. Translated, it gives CASSRMTGGETQYF.